These T cell receptor beta chains were read from a single sample in a study of cytomegalovirus exposure and HLA in healthy donors. Sequencing used immunoSEQ multiplex PCR; TCRdb keeps in-frame clones, though not all of them. Of about 150,000 clones listed, about 60% are singletons. Sequencing was done on a sample of PBMCs. The receptors come from an older woman in good health and CMV-seropositive. The CDR3 runs from the conserved cysteine through the conserved F or W.

v_gene,j_gene,CDR3aa
TRBV28,TRBJ2-7,CASSLAEQEQYF
TRBV5-1,TRBJ2-3,CASSKQGIPSTDTQYF
TRBV21-1,TRBJ1-1,CASSNGTGGPFTPMNTEAFF
TRBV29-1,TRBJ2-7,CSVEGLAGGSRPSYEQYF
TRBV5-4,TRBJ2-7,CASSRTISGTGYEQYF
TRBV15,TRBJ2-3,CATSNDRNQADTQYF
TRBV9,TRBJ2-6,CASSLGPLAGGISGANVLTF
TRBV28,TRBJ1-2,CASSFSTENYGYTF
TRBV10-1,TRBJ1-4,CASSRSSGEKLFF
TRBV28,TRBJ2-3,CASSPDRGSADTQYF
TRBV28,TRBJ2-7,CASSPGQYEQYF
TRBV6-1,TRBJ1-5,CASSDTGGSNQPQHF
TRBV30,TRBJ2-5,CAWNRYQETQYF
TRBV10-2,TRBJ2-5,CASTGAWETQYF
TRBV7-8,TRBJ1-1,CASSLTARGHTEAFF
TRBV28,TRBJ1-5,CASSSDTSNQPQHF
TRBV19,TRBJ2-6,CAGTDRANNVLTF
TRBV11-2,TRBJ2-1,CASSQGLARDERFF
TRBV6-1,NA,CAAGASGIYEQYF
TRBV6-5,TRBJ1-1,CASTQGAEAFF